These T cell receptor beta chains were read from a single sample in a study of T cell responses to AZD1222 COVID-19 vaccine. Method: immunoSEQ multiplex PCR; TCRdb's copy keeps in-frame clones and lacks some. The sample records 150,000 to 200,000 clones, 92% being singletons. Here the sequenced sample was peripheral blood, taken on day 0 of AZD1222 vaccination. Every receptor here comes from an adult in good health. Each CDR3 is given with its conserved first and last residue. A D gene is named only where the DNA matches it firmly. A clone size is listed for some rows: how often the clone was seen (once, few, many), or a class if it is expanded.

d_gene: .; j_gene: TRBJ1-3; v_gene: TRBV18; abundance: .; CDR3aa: CASSPRDGPGNTIYF; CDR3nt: TGTGCCAGCTCACCAAGGGACGGCCCTGGAAACACCATATATTTT
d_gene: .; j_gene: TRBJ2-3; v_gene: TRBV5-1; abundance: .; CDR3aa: CASSFSLSRLEGGDTQYF; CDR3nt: TGCGCCAGCAGCTTTTCCCTTTCGAGACTCGAGGGAGGAGATACGCAGTATTTT
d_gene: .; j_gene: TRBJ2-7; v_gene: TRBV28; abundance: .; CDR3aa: CASSTYRVSYEQYF; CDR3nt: TGTGCCAGCAGTACTTACAGGGTATCCTACGAGCAGTACTTC
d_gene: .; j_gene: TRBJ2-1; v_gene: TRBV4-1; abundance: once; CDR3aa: CASSLLWGRKDNEQFF; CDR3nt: TGCGCCAGCAGCCTCTTATGGGGGAGGAAGGATAATGAGCAGTTCTTC
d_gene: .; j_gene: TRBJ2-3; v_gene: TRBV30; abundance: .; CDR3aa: CAWSLSSTDTQYF; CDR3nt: TGTGCCTGGAGCCTATCTAGCACAGATACGCAGTATTTT
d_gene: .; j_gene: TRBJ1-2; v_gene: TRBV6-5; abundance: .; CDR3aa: CASSYSQGVYYGYTF; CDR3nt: TGTGCCAGCAGTTACTCACAGGGAGTTTATTATGGCTACACCTTC
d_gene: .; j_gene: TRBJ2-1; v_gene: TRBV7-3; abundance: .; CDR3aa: CASSLTEVNEQFF; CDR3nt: TGTGCCAGCAGCTTAACGGAGGTCAATGAGCAGTTCTTC
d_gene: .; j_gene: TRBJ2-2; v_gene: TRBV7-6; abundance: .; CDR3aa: CASSSRNPGELFF; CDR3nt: TGTGCCAGCAGCTCACGGAACCCCGGGGAGCTGTTTTTT
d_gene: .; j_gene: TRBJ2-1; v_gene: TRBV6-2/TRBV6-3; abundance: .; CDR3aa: CASSYGQGPYNEQFF; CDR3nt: TGTGCCAGCAGTTACGGGCAGGGCCCCTACAATGAGCAGTTCTTC
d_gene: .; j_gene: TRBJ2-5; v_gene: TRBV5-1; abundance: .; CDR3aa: CASSLHGRAQDQETQYF; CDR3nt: TGCGCCAGCAGCTTGCATGGTAGGGCCCAGGACCAAGAGACCCAGTACTTC
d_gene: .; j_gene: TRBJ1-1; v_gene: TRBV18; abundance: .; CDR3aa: CASSLGHMNTEAFF; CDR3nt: TGTGCCAGCTCATTGGGACATATGAACACTGAAGCTTTCTTT
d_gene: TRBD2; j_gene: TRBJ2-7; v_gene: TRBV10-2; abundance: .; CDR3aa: CAPFKGQTSAETYEQYF; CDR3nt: TGCGCCCCCTTTAAGGGCCAAACTAGCGCAGAAACCTACGAGCAGTACTTC
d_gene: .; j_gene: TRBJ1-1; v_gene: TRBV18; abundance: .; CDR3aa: CASSPQTLNTEAFF; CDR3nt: TGTGCCAGCTCACCTCAGACCCTGAACACTGAAGCTTTCTTT
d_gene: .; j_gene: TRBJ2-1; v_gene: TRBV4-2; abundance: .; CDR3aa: CASSQMEREYLFF; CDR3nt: TGTGCCAGCAGCCAAATGGAACGGGAATATTTGTTCTTC
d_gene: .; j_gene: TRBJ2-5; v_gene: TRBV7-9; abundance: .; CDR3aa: CASRPGEETQYF; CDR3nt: TGTGCCAGCAGACCAGGGGAGGAGACCCAGTACTTC
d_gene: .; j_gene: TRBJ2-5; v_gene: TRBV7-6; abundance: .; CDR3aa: CASSLAGVGRETQYF; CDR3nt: TGTGCCAGCAGCTTAGCGGGAGTAGGAAGAGAGACCCAGTACTTC
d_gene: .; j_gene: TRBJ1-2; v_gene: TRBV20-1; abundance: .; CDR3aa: CSGGRGYGYTF; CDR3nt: TGCAGTGGGGGTAGGGGCTATGGCTACACCTTC
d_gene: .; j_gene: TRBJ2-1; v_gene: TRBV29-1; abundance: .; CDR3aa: CSAGDNEQFF; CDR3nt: TGCAGCGCTGGGGACAATGAGCAGTTCTTC
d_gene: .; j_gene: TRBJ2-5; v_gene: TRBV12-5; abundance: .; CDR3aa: CASGLVILPGVQETQYF; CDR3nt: TGTGCTAGTGGTTTGGTAATTTTGCCGGGGGTACAAGAGACCCAGTACTTC
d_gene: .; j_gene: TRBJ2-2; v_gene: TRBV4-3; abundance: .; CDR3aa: CASSQGDGSDTGELFF; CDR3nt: TGCGCCAGCAGCCAAGGAGACGGCTCGGACACCGGGGAGCTGTTTTTT
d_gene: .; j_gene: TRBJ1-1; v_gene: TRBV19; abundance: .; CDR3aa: CASSIVNRPNTEAFF; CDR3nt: TGTGCCAGTAGTATCGTCAACAGACCGAACACTGAAGCTTTCTTT
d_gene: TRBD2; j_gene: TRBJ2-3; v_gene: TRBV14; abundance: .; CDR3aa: CASSQETSGLGGYF; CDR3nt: TGTGCCAGCAGCCAAGAGACTAGCGGGCTTGGGGGGTATTTT
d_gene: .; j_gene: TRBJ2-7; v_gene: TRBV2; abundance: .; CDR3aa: CASRTRYEQYF; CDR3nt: TGTGCCAGCAGGACCAGATACGAGCAGTACTTC
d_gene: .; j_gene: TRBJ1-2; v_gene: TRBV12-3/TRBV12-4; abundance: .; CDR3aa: CASTMGVYGYTF; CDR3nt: TGTGCCAGCACTATGGGAGTATATGGCTACACCTTC
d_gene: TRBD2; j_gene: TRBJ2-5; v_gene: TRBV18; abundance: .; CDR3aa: CASSPPGLAGGLGETQYF; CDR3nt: TGTGCCAGCTCACCACCTGGACTAGCGGGAGGGCTGGGAGAGACCCAGTACTTC
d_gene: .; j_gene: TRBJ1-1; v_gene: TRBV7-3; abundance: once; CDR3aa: CASSPDRMTEAFF; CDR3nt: TGTGCCAGCAGCCCCGACAGGATGACTGAAGCTTTCTTT
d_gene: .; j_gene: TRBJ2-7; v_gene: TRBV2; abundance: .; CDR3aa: CASSERGAYEQYF; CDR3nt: TGTGCCAGCAGTGAAAGGGGGGCCTACGAGCAGTACTTC
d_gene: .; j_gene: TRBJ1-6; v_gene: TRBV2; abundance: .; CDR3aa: CASRKNNPASPLHF; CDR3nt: TGTGCCAGCAGGAAAAATAACCCAGCATCACCCCTCCACTTT
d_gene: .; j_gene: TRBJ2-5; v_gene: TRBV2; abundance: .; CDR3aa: CASSENGVLPETQYF; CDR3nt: TGTGCCAGCAGTGAGAACGGGGTCCTCCCAGAGACCCAGTACTTC
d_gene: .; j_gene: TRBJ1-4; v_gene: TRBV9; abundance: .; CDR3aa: CASSPQGTLNEKLFF; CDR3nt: TGTGCCAGCAGCCCCCAGGGGACACTGAATGAAAAACTGTTTTTT
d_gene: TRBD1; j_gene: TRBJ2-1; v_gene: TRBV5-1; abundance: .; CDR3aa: CASSIGTENYNEQFF; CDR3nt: TGCGCCAGCAGCATCGGGACAGAGAATTACAATGAGCAGTTCTTC
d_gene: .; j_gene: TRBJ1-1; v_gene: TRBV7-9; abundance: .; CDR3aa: CASSPPGVGDTEAFF; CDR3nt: TGTGCCAGCAGCCCCCCCGGGGTGGGGGACACTGAAGCTTTCTTT
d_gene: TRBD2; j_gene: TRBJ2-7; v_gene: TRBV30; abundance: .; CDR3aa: CAWTPGLAQEQYF; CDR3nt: TGTGCCTGGACTCCGGGACTAGCACAGGAGCAGTACTTC
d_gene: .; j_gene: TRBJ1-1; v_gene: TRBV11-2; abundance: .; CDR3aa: CASSSTTGVNTEAFF; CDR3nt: TGTGCCAGCAGCTCGACGACGGGAGTGAACACTGAAGCTTTCTTT
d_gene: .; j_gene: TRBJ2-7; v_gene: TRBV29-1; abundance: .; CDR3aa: CSVAQDEQYF; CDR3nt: TGCAGCGTCGCTCAGGACGAGCAGTACTTC
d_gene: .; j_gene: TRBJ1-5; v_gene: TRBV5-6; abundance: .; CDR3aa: CASSLFVRGNQPQHF; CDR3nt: TGTGCCAGCAGCTTGTTTGTCAGGGGCAATCAGCCCCAGCATTTT
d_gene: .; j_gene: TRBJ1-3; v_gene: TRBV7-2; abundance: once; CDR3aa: CASSPGGASGNTIYF; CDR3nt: TGTGCCAGCAGCCCCGGAGGAGCCTCTGGAAACACCATATATTTT
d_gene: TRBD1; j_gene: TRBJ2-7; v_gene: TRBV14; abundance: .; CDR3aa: CASSHLGTGGREQYF; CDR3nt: TGTGCCAGCAGCCATCTAGGGACAGGGGGCAGGGAGCAGTACTTC
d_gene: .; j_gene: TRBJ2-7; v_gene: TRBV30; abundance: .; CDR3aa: CAWSRGSSYEQYF; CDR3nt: TGTGCCTGGAGTAGAGGAAGCTCCTACGAGCAGTACTTC
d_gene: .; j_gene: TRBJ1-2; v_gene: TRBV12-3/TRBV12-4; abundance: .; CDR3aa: CASSLTINYGYTF; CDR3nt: TGTGCCAGCAGTTTAACTATAAACTATGGCTACACCTTC
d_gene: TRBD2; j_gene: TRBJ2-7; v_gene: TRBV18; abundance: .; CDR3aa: CASSPGASGTYEQYF; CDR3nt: TGTGCCAGCTCACCGGGGGCTAGCGGGACCTACGAGCAGTACTTC
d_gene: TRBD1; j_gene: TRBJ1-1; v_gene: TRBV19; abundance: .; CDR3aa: CASRPDRGRRTEAFF; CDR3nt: TGTGCCAGTAGACCTGACAGGGGGCGCAGGACTGAAGCTTTCTTT
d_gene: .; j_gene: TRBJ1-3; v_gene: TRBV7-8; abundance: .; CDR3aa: CASSEGRELSGNTIYF; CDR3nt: TGTGCCAGCAGCGAAGGACGGGAACTCTCTGGAAACACCATATATTTT
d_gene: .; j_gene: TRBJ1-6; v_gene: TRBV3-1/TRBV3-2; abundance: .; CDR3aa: CASSQGRNNSPLHF; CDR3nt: TGTGCCAGCAGCCAAGGACGGAACAATTCACCCCTCCACTTT
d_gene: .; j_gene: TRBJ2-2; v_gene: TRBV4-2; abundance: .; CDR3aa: CASSHLGENFGELFF; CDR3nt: TGTGCCAGCAGCCACCTGGGGGAAAACTTCGGGGAGCTGTTTTTT
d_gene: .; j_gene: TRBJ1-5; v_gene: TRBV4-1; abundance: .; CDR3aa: CASSQGGYGLQGQGQPQHF; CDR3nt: TGCGCCAGCAGCCAAGGCGGTTACGGTCTACAGGGCCAGGGGCAGCCCCAGCATTTT